This is a list of T cell receptor beta chains from one sample in a study of cytotoxic CD8 clonotypes in ibrutinib-treated CLL. Clones were read by immunoSEQ multiplex PCR, and TCRdb kept only the in-frame ones, dropping some. The data show roughly 50,000 clones, more than 55% seen once. The starting material was PBMCs, obtained after 24 months of ibrutinib treatment. The origin of the receptors is a human donor with chronic lymphocytic leukemia. Both conserved end residues are part of each CDR3. The order of the fields is clone size, V gene, D gene, J gene, CDR3 protein, CDR3 DNA. A D gene is named only where the DNA matches it firmly. For some rows the clone size is stated as once, few or many, or as a class when expanded; others skip it.

.	TRBV6-6	.	TRBJ2-2	CASSWDWGTELFF	TGTGCCAGCAGTTGGGACTGGGGGACGGAGCTGTTTTTT
few	TRBV6-5	TRBD1	TRBJ1-5	CASRTGNQPQHF	TGTGCCAGCCGGACAGGGAATCAGCCCCAGCATTTT
few	TRBV2	.	TRBJ2-3	CASSPAVSTDTQYF	TGTGCCAGCAGCCCGGCCGTAAGCACAGATACGCAGTATTTT
.	TRBV28	.	TRBJ1-6	CASSPPPRGSPLHF	TGTGCCAGCAGTCCCCCCCCCAGGGGTTCACCCCTCCACTTT
few	TRBV4-2	.	TRBJ2-2	CASSQDPLGPGGELFF	TGTGCCAGCAGCCAAGACCCCCTGGGACCAGGGGGGGAGCTGTTTTTT
few	TRBV10-3	TRBD2	TRBJ2-5	CAISDLSGGTLQETQYF	TGTGCCATCAGTGATCTTAGCGGGGGGACCTTACAAGAGACCCAGTACTTC
many	TRBV20-1	.	TRBJ1-1	CSAPERAEAFF	TGCAGTGCGCCCGAAAGGGCTGAAGCTTTCTTT
.	TRBV2	.	TRBJ1-6	CASRGDDKAFNSPLHF	TGTGCCAGCAGAGGGGACGACAAGGCTTTTAATTCACCCCTCCACTTT
.	TRBV5-4	.	TRBJ2-1	CASSPVGVGSEQFF	TGTGCCAGCAGCCCTGTCGGGGTTGGGAGTGAGCAGTTCTTC
few	TRBV19	.	TRBJ1-4	CASSIGRAPEKLFF	TGTGCCAGTAGTATCGGCAGGGCGCCAGAAAAACTGTTTTTT
.	TRBV15	.	TRBJ2-5	CATSRGRKETQYF	TGTGCCACCAGCCGGGGACGCAAAGAGACCCAGTACTTC
.	TRBV11-2	.	TRBJ1-1	CASSTDTNTEAFF	TGTGCCAGCAGCACAGACACAAACACTGAAGCTTTCTTT
.	TRBV4-1	.	TRBJ2-3	CASSQAQGVTDTQYF	TGCGCCAGCAGCCAAGCGCAGGGTGTGACAGATACGCAGTATTTT
.	TRBV27	.	TRBJ1-1	CASSSGSRAPFF	TGTGCCAGCAGTTCGGGGTCACGAGCACCTTTCTTT
.	TRBV5-1	.	TRBJ1-5	CASSLGSGAVNQPQHF	TGCGCCAGCAGCTTGGGATCGGGAGCCGTAAATCAGCCCCAGCATTTT
.	TRBV28	.	TRBJ1-2	CASSSLDYGYTF	TGTGCCAGCAGTTCTCTTGACTATGGCTACACCTTC
.	TRBV2	.	TRBJ2-3	CASSVADTQYF	TGTGCCAGCAGTGTCGCAGATACGCAGTATTTT
.	TRBV27	TRBD1	TRBJ1-2	CASKSNLRGRGYTF	TGTGCCAGCAAATCAAACCTAAGGGGGCGTGGCTACACCTTC
.	TRBV9	TRBD2	TRBJ2-2	CASSVALAGADTGELFF	TGTGCCAGCAGCGTAGCGCTAGCGGGGGCCGACACCGGGGAGCTGTTTTTT
few	TRBV2	.	TRBJ1-2	CASRRQGDGYTF	TGTGCCAGCAGGCGACAAGGGGACGGCTACACCTTC
.	TRBV7-9	.	TRBJ1-4	CASSPGQGGDEKLFF	TGTGCCAGCAGCCCAGGGCAGGGAGGGGACGAAAAACTGTTTTTT
few	TRBV6-5	.	TRBJ1-4	CASSYLSHPEEKLFF	TGTGCCAGCAGTTACTTGAGCCACCCGGAGGAAAAACTGTTTTTT
.	TRBV2	.	TRBJ1-2	CASSTRVAGGGYTF	TGTGCCAGCAGTACAAGGGTCGCGGGGGGAGGCTACACCTTC
few	TRBV5-1	.	TRBJ1-6	CASSQGRNSPLHF	TGCGCCAGCAGCCAGGGGCGGAATTCACCCCTCCACTTT
.	TRBV6-5	TRBD1	TRBJ2-1	CASSYSMGTGGNEQFF	TGTGCCAGCAGTTATAGTATGGGGACAGGGGGCAATGAGCAGTTCTTC
many	TRBV10-2	.	TRBJ1-3	CASSDPRGSGNTIYF	TGCGCCAGCAGCGATCCACGGGGGTCTGGAAACACCATATATTTT
.	TRBV6-6	.	TRBJ1-2	CASSPGGPNYGYTF	TGTGCCAGCAGCCCCGGGGGGCCTAACTATGGCTACACCTTC
.	TRBV6-6	.	TRBJ2-1	CASNQWGDYNEQFF	TGTGCCAGCAATCAGTGGGGGGACTACAATGAGCAGTTCTTC
.	TRBV10-3	.	TRBJ2-7	CASSLSGSYEQYF	TGTGCCAGCAGTCTGTCCGGGTCCTACGAGCAGTACTTC
few	TRBV14	TRBD1	TRBJ2-7	CASSQTGTVAYEQYF	TGTGCCAGCAGCCAAACCGGGACAGTGGCCTACGAGCAGTACTTC
.	TRBV27	.	TRBJ1-2	CASSLYPGDGYTF	TGTGCCAGCAGTTTATATCCAGGGGACGGCTACACCTTC
.	TRBV6-5	TRBD2	TRBJ2-3	CASRPSGGALDTQYF	TGTGCCAGCAGACCTAGCGGGGGGGCTTTAGATACGCAGTATTTT
few	TRBV6-1	.	TRBJ1-2	CASSHVLLNYGYTF	TGTGCCAGCAGTCACGTCCTACTTAACTATGGCTACACCTTC
few	TRBV27	.	TRBJ2-2	CASSLSAQIGTGELFF	TGTGCCAGCAGTTTATCCGCACAGATAGGCACCGGGGAGCTGTTTTTT
.	TRBV7-9	.	TRBJ1-3	CASGLGGNTIYF	TGTGCCAGCGGGCTAGGGGGAAACACCATATATTTT
.	TRBV10-3	TRBD2	TRBJ2-5	CAISSLAVQETQYF	TGTGCCATCAGCAGCCTAGCGGTCCAAGAGACCCAGTACTTC
few	TRBV19	.	TRBJ2-1	CASSIVLGSYNEQFF	TGTGCCAGTAGTATAGTTCTGGGCTCCTACAATGAGCAGTTCTTC
few	TRBV5-1	.	TRBJ2-7	CASSPAAGELYEQYF	TGCGCCAGCAGCCCCGCGGCCGGGGAGCTCTACGAGCAGTACTTC
.	TRBV25-1	.	TRBJ2-5	CASSFGQSQETQYF	TGTGCCAGCAGTTTTGGACAGTCCCAAGAGACCCAGTACTTC
few	TRBV6-5	.	TRBJ2-7	CASSAPGKGYEQYF	TGTGCCAGCAGTGCGCCGGGCAAGGGCTACGAGCAGTACTTC
.	TRBV19	TRBD1	TRBJ1-3	CASTLVQGSGNTIYF	TGTGCCAGTACCCTCGTACAGGGGTCTGGAAACACCATATATTTT
few	TRBV2	.	TRBJ1-3	CASMGDSGNTIYF	TGTGCCAGCATGGGGGATTCTGGAAACACCATATATTTT
.	TRBV5-1	TRBD1	TRBJ2-7	CASSMGQGLYEQYF	TGCGCCAGCAGCATGGGACAGGGGTTGTACGAGCAGTACTTC
.	TRBV9	.	TRBJ2-3	CASSVSSTDTQYF	TGTGCCAGCAGCGTGAGTAGCACAGATACGCAGTATTTT
.	TRBV4-1	.	TRBJ2-1	CASSQEGVGASSYNEQFF	TGCGCCAGCAGCCAAGAAGGGGTGGGGGCGAGCTCCTACAATGAGCAGTTCTTC
.	TRBV5-6	.	TRBJ2-7	CASSDRGLVGQYF	TGTGCCAGCAGCGATCGGGGGCTTGTGGGGCAGTACTTC
few	TRBV6-5	TRBD1	TRBJ1-6	CASSYKDRVNSPLHF	TGTGCCAGCAGTTACAAGGACAGGGTTAATTCACCCCTCCACTTT
.	TRBV6-1	.	TRBJ1-1	CASSPGTKNTEAFF	TGTGCCAGCAGTCCCGGGACAAAGAACACTGAAGCTTTCTTT
.	TRBV11-2	TRBD2	TRBJ2-7	CASSLQTSVSSYEQYF	TGTGCCAGCAGCCTCCAGACTAGCGTGAGCTCCTACGAGCAGTACTTC
few	TRBV27	.	TRBJ2-7	CASSLIRGYEQYF	TGTGCCAGCAGTTTGATAAGAGGATACGAGCAGTACTTC
.	TRBV11-1	TRBD1	TRBJ1-1	CASSRDRADEAFF	TGTGCCAGCAGCAGAGACAGGGCGGACGAAGCTTTCTTT
.	TRBV18	.	TRBJ1-1	CASSPRGNTEAFF	TGTGCCAGCTCACCTCGGGGGAACACTGAAGCTTTCTTT
.	TRBV5-6	.	TRBJ2-7	CASSYGTFYEQYF	TGTGCCAGCAGTTACGGGACATTCTACGAGCAGTACTTC
few	TRBV18	.	TRBJ1-6	CASSPIMVRDSPLHF	TGTGCCAGCTCACCGATAATGGTTCGAGATTCACCCCTCCACTTT